This is a list of T cell receptor beta chains from one sample in a study of shared clonotypes between healthy human individuals. Generated by immunoSEQ multiplex PCR, the TCRdb table keeps only in-frame clones and is missing some. This table has 450,000 to 500,000 clones, roughly four fifths appearing once. Sample: PBMCs. The receptors were sampled from a woman in her thirties or forties in good health. Some clones in this sample may be carry-over from other donors' samples. Each CDR3 is given with its conserved first and last residue. D genes are given only for firm matches. For some rows the clone size is stated as once, few or many, or as a class when expanded; others skip it.

cdr3_nt,cdr3_aa,cdr3_length,clone_size,v_call,j_call,d_call
TGCGCCAGCAGCGTGGACAATAGCAACTGGGAAGCTTTCTTT,CASSVDNSNWEAFF,14,-,TRBV5-1,TRBJ1-1,-
TGCGCCAGCAGCCAAGAGTACCTAGCGGGAGAGGGGGAGACCCAGTACTTC,CASSQEYLAGEGETQYF,17,-,TRBV4-3,TRBJ2-5,TRBD2
TGTGCCAGCAGCTTAGATGGGGGTAGTAGCACAGATACGCAGTATTTT,CASSLDGGSSTDTQYF,16,-,TRBV11-2,TRBJ2-3,-
TGCGCCAGCAGCTTACAGGGGGCTAACTATGGCTACACCTTC,CASSLQGANYGYTF,14,-,TRBV5-1,TRBJ1-2,TRBD1
TGTGCCACCAGCTCCCGGTTAGAAGAGGCCCAGTACTTC,CATSSRLEEAQYF,13,few,TRBV15,TRBJ2-5,-
TGTGCCAGCAGTGCACACCGGACAGGGGGCGCCAACAATGAGCAGTTCTTC,CASSAHRTGGANNEQFF,17,-,TRBV25-1,TRBJ2-1,TRBD1
TGTGCCAGTAGTGTCCTATTAAGCGCGCGGAATGGCTACACCTTC,CASSVLLSARNGYTF,15,-,TRBV19,TRBJ1-2,-
TGTGCCAGCTCAACAGCGGGAGGGCCGAACACCGGGGAGCTGTTTTTT,CASSTAGGPNTGELFF,16,-,TRBV18,TRBJ2-2,TRBD2
TGTGCCTGGAGTGGGGGGAGGAACACCGGGGAGCTGTTTTTT,CAWSGGRNTGELFF,14,few,TRBV30,TRBJ2-2,-
TGTGCCAGCGGATCCCCGGGACGGAACACCGGGGAGCTGTTTTTT,CASGSPGRNTGELFF,15,-,TRBV28,TRBJ2-2,-
TGTGCCTGGGGGGGACCCACAACTAATGAAAAACTGTTTTTT,CAWGGPTTNEKLFF,14,many,TRBV30,TRBJ1-4,-
TGTGCCAGCAGCGGGACCCACGGGAGCAGCTACACCTTC,CASSGTHGSSYTF,13,-,TRBV9,TRBJ1-2,-
TGTGCCAGCAGCGTTGCCGGGACAGCGCAAGAGACCCAGTACTTC,CASSVAGTAQETQYF,15,few,TRBV9,TRBJ2-5,TRBD1
TGTGCCAGCAGCTCATTCTCGGGATCGTATGGCTACACCTTC,CASSSFSGSYGYTF,14,once,TRBV5-5,TRBJ1-2,-
TGTGCCAGCAGCCAAGAGGGCCTGGCCCGCTCCTACGAGCAGTACTTC,CASSQEGLARSYEQYF,16,-,TRBV14,TRBJ2-7,-
TGCGCCAGCAGCTTGGTTACAGGGGGACCGTCTTACGAGCAGTACTTC,CASSLVTGGPSYEQYF,16,-,TRBV5-1,TRBJ2-7,TRBD1
TGTGCCAGCAGCAGAGAGGTGGGGACCACAATAAAGACTCAGTACTTC,CASSREVGTTIKTQYF,16,-,TRBV7-2,TRBJ2-5,-
TGCGCCAGCAGCCCGAGACAGGGGTCCTACGAGCAGTACTTC,CASSPRQGSYEQYF,14,-,TRBV4-1,TRBJ2-7,TRBD1
TGTGCCAGCAGTGAACTTCGGGCAGGCAACCTTAACTATGGCTACACCTTC,CASSELRAGNLNYGYTF,17,-,TRBV2,TRBJ1-2,-
TGTGCCAGCAGCCCGAATGGGGGTCCCTACGAGCAGTACTTC,CASSPNGGPYEQYF,14,-,TRBV7-3,TRBJ2-7,-
TGTGCCAGCAGCTTGAGACTACAAGACCGCTCCTACAATGAGCAGTTCTTC,CASSLRLQDRSYNEQFF,17,many,TRBV5-5,TRBJ2-1,-
TGTGCCAGAAGCTTGACGTCGATTCGAAACATTCAGTACTTC,CARSLTSIRNIQYF,14,-,TRBV5-3,TRBJ2-4,-
TGTGCCAGCAGCCCCGACAGGGGATACACTGAAGCTTTCTTT,CASSPDRGYTEAFF,14,-,TRBV11-2,TRBJ1-1,TRBD1
TGTGCCAGCAGCTTAGGGGCTAGCGGGAGTGATTTCAGCGAGCAGTACTTC,CASSLGASGSDFSEQYF,17,-,TRBV7-8,TRBJ2-7,TRBD2
TGTGCCAGCAGTGTAGAGGGCCCAACGGGGAATGAGCAGTTCTTC,CASSVEGPTGNEQFF,15,few,TRBV6-4,TRBJ2-1,-
TGTGCCAGCTCACCCGTTACGGGGAAAGCTTTCTTT,CASSPVTGKAFF,12,many,TRBV18,TRBJ1-1,-
TGCAGCGTTGAAAGCGGGCCTTACAATGAGCAGTTCTTC,CSVESGPYNEQFF,13,-,TRBV29-1,TRBJ2-1,-
TGTGCCAGCTCACAAACAGGGGGCTCGGACACTGAAGCTTTCTTT,CASSQTGGSDTEAFF,15,many,TRBV18,TRBJ1-1,TRBD1
TGTGCCAGCAGTTTATCCGGCAGTTCCTTTGGGGTCGGGGAGCAGTTCTTC,CASSLSGSSFGVGEQFF,17,-,TRBV27,TRBJ2-1,-